Given below is one TCR beta chain in context. Original processing notes: From reference gene primer amplification, estimates of nucleated cell counts were derived. The assay was immunoSEQ multiplex PCR, and TCRdb's table has in-frame clones only and misses some. V and J calls and clone size come straight from that table; D and trimming were deduced from the DNA. The table records a few hundred thousand clones, approximately 86% of them present only once. This specimen belongs to a study of blood T cell repertoires in COVID-19. For the study at large: Sites across the United States, Italy and Spain contributed samples from acute and convalescent COVID-19. PBMCs, B-cell-depleted T cells, or T cells provided the cDNA or gDNA that made up the material.

The receptor's source is a human donor in a cohort sampled during active COVID-19. The sequencing sample was made of peripheral blood.

CDR3 DNA sequence: TGCGCCAGCAGCCAAGATACAGGGTTAAATTCACCCCTCCACTTT. This encodes CASSQDTGLNSPLHF. This chain connects TRBV4-3 to TRBJ1-6, with TRBD1 as a possible D gene (6 bases). Trimming stripped 0 bases from V and 7 bases from J, with 10 bases between. Per germline, CDR1 LGHNA and CDR2 YSLEER. This CDR3 is 15 amino acids long.